A selection of T cell receptor beta chains follows, all from one sample in a study of Ad26.COV2.S vaccination and SARS-CoV-2 variants. The repertoire was sequenced with immunoSEQ multiplex PCR; TCRdb's copy has only in-frame clones and lacks some. This table holds around 370,000 clones, 92% found once. The input for sequencing was peripheral blood, taken after recovery from COVID-19. These receptors all come from a human donor who had recovered from COVID-19. CDR3s leave out the opening cysteine and the closing phenylalanine or tryptophan.

CDR3 protein,V gene
ASSPGGYEQY,TRBV18
ASSPVRQLYYEQY,TRBV18
SGGATDTQY,TRBV20-1
ASMRVNTEAF,TRBV19
ASSYETGGFINGYT,TRBV6-5
ASSFSGAEAF,TRBV11-3
ASSLPPPDTQY,TRBV7-2
ATRRRSDTEAF,TRBV5-1
ASRQAPITGELF,TRBV7-2
ASRATGASNQPQH,TRBV2
ASSLRREAF,TRBV5-4
ASSPPRRYNEQF,TRBV27
ASSQRSQGVREKLF,TRBV4-2
ASSRETDVYGYT,TRBV5-1
AIEGSPGQGTGNTIY,TRBV10-3
ASSTPYNEQF,TRBV14
ASSPRQTHEQY,TRBV4-1